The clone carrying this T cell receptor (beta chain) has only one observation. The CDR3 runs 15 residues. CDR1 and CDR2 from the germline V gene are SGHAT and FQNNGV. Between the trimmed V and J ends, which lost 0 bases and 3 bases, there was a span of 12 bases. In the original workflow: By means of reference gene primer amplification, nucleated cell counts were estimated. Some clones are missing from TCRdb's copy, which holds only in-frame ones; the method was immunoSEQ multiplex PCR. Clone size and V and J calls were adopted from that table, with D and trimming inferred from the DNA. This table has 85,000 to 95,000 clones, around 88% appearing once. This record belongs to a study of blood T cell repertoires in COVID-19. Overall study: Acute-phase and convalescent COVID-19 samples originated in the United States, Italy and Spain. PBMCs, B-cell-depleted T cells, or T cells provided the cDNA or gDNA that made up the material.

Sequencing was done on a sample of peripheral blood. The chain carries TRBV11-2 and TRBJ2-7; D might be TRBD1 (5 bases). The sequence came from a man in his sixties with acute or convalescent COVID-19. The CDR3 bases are TGTGCCAGCAGCTTAGATTCCAGACAGCTCTACGAGCAGTACTTC. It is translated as CASSLDSRQLYEQYF. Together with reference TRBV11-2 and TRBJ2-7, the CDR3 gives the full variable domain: EAGVAQSPRYKIIEKRQSVAFWCNPISGHATLYWYQQILGQGPKLLIQFQNNGVVDDSQLPKDRFSAERLKGVDSTLKIQPAKLEDSAVYLCASSLDSRQLYEQYFGPGTRLTVT.